This T cell receptor (beta chain) was sequenced during a study of CD8 T cells in Susac syndrome. Study-wide results and limits: As acknowledged by the study, its TCR sequencing and HLA analysis included a relatively small number of individuals.

The CDR3 totals 13 residues. Trimming cost V 4 bases and J 2 bases, with 9 bases left between them. CDR1 is SGHRS, CDR2 YFSETQ, per germline. The RNA input was roughly 0.45 to 1 ug, and it was reverse transcribed with random hexamers. An immunoSEQ multiplex PCR amplified TCR beta CDR3 over 54 Vbeta and 13 Jbeta. Using its own MiXCR run on the immunoSEQ multiplex PCR reads, TCRdb lists one record per CDR3 protein. This repertoire shows roughly 200,000 distinct CDR3 sequences, about 93% found once; its top ten account for approximately 0.1%. TCR beta sequencing was performed on blood CD8+ and CD4+ T cells. Points on this clonotype: What it recognizes is unknown.

The chain employs TRBV5-1 and TRBJ2-5; unclear D gene. Sequenced material: CD4+ T cells from PBMCs. This TCR was sampled from a human donor in good health. CDR3 coding DNA: TGCGCCAGCAGCCCCAGCAGTCAAGAGACCCAGTACTTC. As protein: CASSPSSQETQYF.